This TCR beta chain originates from a study of blood T cell repertoires in COVID-19. Turning to the study itself: The analysed material was cDNA or gDNA that came from T cells, B-cell-depleted T cells, or PBMCs.

Source study methods: Estimates of nucleated cell counts were drawn from the amplification of reference gene primers. Data came from immunoSEQ multiplex PCR; TCRdb stores just in-frame clones and leaves some out. From that table come the V and J calls and clone size; the DNA was used to work out D and trimming. The table records about 410,000 clones, 80% to 90% of them present only once. V dropped 6 bases and J dropped 2; count of bases not matched to a gene: 6. The CDR3 is 14 residues long. Germline values: CDR1 MNHEY, CDR2 SVGAGI. Sequencing input: peripheral blood. The source is a woman in her 30s with active or convalescent COVID-19. The V call is TRBV6-5, the J call TRBJ1-1, with 7 nucleotides matching TRBD1. CDR3 coding DNA: TGTGCCAGCAGGAGACAGGGAACAAACACTGAAGCTTTCTTT. It codes for CASRRQGTNTEAFF.